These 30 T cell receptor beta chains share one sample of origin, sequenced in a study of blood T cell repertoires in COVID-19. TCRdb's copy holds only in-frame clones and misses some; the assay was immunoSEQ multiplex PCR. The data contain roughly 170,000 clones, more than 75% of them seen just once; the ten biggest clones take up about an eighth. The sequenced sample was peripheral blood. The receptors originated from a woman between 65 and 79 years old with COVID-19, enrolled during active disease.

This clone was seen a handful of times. The CDR3 here is CATSAKSVYGYTF. Written as DNA, the CDR3 is TGTGCCACCAGTGCGAAGTCAGTTTATGGCTACACCTTC. The chain has TRBV24-1 and TRBJ1-2, with D unresolved. The CDR3 loop spans 13 amino acids. Germline CDR1 KGHDR, CDR2 SFDVKD. V was trimmed by 5 bases and J by 5 bases, leaving 11 bases between them.

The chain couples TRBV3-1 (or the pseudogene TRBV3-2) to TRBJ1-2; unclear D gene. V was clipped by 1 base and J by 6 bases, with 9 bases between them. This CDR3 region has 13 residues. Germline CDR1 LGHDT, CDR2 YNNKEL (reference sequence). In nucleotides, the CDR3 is TGTGCCAGCAGCCAAGGGATGGGCAATGGCTACACCTTC. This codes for CASSQGMGNGYTF.

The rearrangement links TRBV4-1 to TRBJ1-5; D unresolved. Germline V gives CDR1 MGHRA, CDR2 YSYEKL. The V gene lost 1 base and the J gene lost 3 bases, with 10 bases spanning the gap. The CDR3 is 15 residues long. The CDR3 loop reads CASSQGRGNNQPQHF. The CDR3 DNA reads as TGCGCCAGCAGCCAAGGCCGGGGAAACAATCAGCCCCAGCATTTT.

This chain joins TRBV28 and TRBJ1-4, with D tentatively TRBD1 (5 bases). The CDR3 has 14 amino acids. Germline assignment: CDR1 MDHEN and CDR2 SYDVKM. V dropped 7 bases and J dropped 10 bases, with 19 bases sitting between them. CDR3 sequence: CASMGPGYQGKLFF. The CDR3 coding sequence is TGTGCCAGCATGGGTCCAGGGTATCAAGGAAAACTGTTTTTT.

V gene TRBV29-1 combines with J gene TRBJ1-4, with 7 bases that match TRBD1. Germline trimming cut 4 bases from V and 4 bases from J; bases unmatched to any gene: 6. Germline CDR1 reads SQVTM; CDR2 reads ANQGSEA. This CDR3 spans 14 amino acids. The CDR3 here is CSVGDRDSNEKLFF. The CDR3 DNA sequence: TGCAGCGTTGGAGACCGGGACAGTAATGAAAAACTGTTTTTT.

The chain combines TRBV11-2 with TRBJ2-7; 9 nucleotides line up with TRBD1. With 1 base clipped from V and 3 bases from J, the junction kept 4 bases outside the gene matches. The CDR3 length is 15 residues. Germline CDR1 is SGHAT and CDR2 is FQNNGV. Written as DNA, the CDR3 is TGTGCCAGCAGCTTAGGGACAGGGGCGGGCTACGAGCAGTACTTC. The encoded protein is CASSLGTGAGYEQYF. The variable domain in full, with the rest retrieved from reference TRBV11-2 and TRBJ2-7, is EAGVAQSPRYKIIEKRQSVAFWCNPISGHATLYWYQQILGQGPKLLIQFQNNGVVDDSQLPKDRFSAERLKGVDSTLKIQPAKLEDSAVYLCASSLGTGAGYEQYFGPGTRLTVT.

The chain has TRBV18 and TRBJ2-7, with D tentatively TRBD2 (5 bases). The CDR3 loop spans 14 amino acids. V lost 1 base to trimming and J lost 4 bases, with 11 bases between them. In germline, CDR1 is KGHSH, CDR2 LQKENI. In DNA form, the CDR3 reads TGTGCCAGCTCACCACGAGGGCTCGCTTACGAGCAGTACTTC. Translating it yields CASSPRGLAYEQYF.

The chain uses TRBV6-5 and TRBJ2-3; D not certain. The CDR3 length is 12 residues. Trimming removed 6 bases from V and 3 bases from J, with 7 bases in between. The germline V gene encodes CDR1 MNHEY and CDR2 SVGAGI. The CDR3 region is CASSPGTDTQYF. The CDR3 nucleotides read TGTGCCAGCAGCCCCGGGACAGATACGCAGTATTTT.

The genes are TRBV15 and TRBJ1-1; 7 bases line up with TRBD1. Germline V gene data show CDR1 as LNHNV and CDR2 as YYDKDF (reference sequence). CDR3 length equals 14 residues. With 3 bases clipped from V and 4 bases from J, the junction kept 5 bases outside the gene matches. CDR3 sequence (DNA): TGTGCCACCAGCAGGAACAGGGGCCTCACTGAAGCTTTCTTT. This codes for CATSRNRGLTEAFF. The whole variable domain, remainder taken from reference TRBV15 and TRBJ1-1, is DAMVIQNPRYQVTQFGKPVTLSCSQTLNHNVMYWYQQKSSQAPKLLFHYYDKDFNNEADTPDNFQSRRPNTSFCFLDIRSPGLGDTAMYLCATSRNRGLTEAFFGQGTRLTVV.

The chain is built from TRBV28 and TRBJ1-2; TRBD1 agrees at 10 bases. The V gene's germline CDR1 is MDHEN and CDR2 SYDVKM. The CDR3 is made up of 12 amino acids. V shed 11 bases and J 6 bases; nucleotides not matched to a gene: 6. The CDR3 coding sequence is TGTGCCTCGACAGGGGGCGCAGATGGCTACACCTTC. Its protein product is CASTGGADGYTF.

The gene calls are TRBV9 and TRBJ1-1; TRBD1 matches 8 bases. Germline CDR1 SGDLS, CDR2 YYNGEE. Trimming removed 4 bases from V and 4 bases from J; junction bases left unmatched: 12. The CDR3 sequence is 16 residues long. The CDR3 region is CASSPTGTGRGTEAFF. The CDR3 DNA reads TGTGCCAGCAGCCCGACCGGGACAGGTCGGGGCACTGAAGCTTTCTTT.

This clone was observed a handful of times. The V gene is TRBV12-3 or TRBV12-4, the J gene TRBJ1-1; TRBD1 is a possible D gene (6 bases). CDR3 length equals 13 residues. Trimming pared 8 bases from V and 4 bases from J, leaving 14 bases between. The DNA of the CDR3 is TGTGCCAGCGGGAGACAGGTCGGCACTGAAGCTTTCTTT. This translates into CASGRQVGTEAFF.

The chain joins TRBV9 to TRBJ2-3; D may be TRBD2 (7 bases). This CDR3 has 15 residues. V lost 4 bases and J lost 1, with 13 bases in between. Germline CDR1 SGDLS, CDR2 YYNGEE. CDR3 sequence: CASSPRGGGTDTQYF. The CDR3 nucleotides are TGTGCCAGCAGCCCCAGGGGAGGGGGCACAGATACGCAGTATTTT. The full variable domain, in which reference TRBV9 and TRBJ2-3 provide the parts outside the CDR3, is DSGVTQTPKHLITATGQRVTLRCSPRSGDLSVYWYQQSLDQGLQFLIQYYNGEERAKGNILERFSAQQFPDLHSELNLSSLELGDSALYFCASSPRGGGTDTQYFGPGTRLTVL.

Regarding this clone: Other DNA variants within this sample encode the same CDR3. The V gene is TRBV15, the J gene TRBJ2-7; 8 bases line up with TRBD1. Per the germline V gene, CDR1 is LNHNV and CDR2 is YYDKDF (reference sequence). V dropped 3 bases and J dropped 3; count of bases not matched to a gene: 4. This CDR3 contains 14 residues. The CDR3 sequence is CATSSRTGLYEQYF. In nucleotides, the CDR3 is TGTGCCACCAGCAGTAGGACAGGGCTCTACGAGCAGTACTTC.

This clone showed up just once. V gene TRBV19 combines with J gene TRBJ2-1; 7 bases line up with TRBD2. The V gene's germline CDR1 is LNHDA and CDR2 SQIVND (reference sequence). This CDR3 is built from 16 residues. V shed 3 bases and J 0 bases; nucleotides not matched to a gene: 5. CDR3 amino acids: CASSMGGRSSYNEQFF. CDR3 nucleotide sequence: TGTGCCAGTAGTATGGGGGGGAGAAGCTCCTACAATGAGCAGTTCTTC.

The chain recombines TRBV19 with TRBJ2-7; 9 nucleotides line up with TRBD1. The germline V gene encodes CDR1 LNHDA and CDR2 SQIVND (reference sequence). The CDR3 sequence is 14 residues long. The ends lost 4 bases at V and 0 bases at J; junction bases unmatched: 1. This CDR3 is CASSTTGGSYEQYF. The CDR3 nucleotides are TGTGCCAGTAGTACGACAGGGGGCTCCTACGAGCAGTACTTC. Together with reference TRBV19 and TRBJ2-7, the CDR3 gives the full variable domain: DGGITQSPKYLFRKEGQNVTLSCEQNLNHDAMYWYRQDPGQGLRLIYYSQIVNDFQKGDIAEGYSVSREKKESFPLTVTSAQKNPTAFYLCASSTTGGSYEQYFGPGTRLTVT.

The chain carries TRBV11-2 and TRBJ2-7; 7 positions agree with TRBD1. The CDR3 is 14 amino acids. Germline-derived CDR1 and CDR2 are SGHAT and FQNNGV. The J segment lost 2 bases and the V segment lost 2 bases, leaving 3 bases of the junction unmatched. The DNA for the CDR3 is TGTGCCAGCAGCTTAAGCGGACAGGCCTACGAGCAGTACTTC. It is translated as CASSLSGQAYEQYF.

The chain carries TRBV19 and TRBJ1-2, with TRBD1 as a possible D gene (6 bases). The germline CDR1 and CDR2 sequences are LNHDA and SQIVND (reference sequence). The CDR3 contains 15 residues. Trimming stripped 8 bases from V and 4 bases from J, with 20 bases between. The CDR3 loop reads CASELLQGLGYGYTF. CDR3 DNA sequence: TGTGCCAGTGAGTTACTTCAGGGGCTCGGCTATGGCTACACCTTC.

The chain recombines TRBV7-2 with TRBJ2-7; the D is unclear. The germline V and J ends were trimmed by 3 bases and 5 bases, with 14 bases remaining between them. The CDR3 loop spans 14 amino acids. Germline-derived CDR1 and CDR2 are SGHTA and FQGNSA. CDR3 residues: CASSLSRSPHEQYF. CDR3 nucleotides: TGTGCCAGCAGCTTGTCTAGATCCCCCCACGAGCAGTACTTC.

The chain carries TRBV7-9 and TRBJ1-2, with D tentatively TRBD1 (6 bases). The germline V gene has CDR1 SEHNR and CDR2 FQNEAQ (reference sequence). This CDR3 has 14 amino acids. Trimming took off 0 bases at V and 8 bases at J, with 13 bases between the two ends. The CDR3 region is CASSLAWAGDGYTF. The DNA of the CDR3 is TGTGCCAGCAGCTTAGCGTGGGCAGGGGACGGCTACACCTTC.

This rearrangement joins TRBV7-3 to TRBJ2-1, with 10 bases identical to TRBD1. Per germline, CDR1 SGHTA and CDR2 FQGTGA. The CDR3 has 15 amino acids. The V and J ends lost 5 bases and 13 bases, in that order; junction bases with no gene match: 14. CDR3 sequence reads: CASSLDRGTFNGQFF. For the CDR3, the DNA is TGTGCCAGCAGCCTGGACAGGGGGACCTTTAACGGCCAGTTCTTC. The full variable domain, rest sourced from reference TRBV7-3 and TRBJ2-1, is GAGVSQTPSNKVTEKGKYVELRCDPISGHTALYWYRQSLGQGPEFLIYFQGTGAADDSGLPNDRFFAVRPEGSVSTLKIQRTERGDSAVYLCASSLDRGTFNGQFFGPGTRLTVL.

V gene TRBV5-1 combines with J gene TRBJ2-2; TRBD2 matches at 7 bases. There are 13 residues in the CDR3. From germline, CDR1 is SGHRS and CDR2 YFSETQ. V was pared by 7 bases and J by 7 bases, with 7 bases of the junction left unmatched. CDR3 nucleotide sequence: TGCGCCAGCGTTGCGGGAGAGGGCGGGGAGCTGTTTTTT. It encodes CASVAGEGGELFF.

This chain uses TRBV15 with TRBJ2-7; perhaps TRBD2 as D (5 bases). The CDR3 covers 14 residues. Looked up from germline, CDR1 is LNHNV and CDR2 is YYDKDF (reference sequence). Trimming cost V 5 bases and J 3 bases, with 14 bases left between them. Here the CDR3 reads CATSSLVGSYEQYF. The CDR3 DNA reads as TGTGCCACCAGCTCTCTGGTTGGGAGCTACGAGCAGTACTTC. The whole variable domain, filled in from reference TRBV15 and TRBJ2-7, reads DAMVIQNPRYQVTQFGKPVTLSCSQTLNHNVMYWYQQKSSQAPKLLFHYYDKDFNNEADTPDNFQSRRPNTSFCFLDIRSPGLGDTAMYLCATSSLVGSYEQYFGPGTRLTVT.

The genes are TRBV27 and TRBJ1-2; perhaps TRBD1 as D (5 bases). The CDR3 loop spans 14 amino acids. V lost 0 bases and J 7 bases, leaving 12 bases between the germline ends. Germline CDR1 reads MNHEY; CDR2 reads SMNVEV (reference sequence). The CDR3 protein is CASSLSRRGSGYTF. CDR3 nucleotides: TGTGCCAGCAGTTTATCGCGGCGGGGCTCTGGCTACACCTTC.

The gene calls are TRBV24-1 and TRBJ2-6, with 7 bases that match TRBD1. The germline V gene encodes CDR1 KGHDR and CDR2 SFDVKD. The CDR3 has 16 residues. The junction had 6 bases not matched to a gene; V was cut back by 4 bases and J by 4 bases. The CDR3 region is CATSDTTGTGANVLTF. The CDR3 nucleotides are TGTGCCACCAGTGACACGACAGGGACCGGGGCCAACGTCCTGACTTTC.

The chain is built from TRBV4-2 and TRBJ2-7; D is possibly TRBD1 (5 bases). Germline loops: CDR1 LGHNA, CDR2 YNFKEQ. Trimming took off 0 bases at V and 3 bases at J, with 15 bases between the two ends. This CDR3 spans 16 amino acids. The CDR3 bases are TGTGCCAGCAGCCAAGAAATTCAGGGCCCAAACTACGAGCAGTACTTC. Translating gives CASSQEIQGPNYEQYF.

The CDR3 is CASSSLPVNTEAFF. CDR3 nucleotide sequence: TGTGCCAGCAGTTCGCTCCCGGTGAACACTGAAGCTTTCTTT. The chain couples TRBV6-2 or TRBV6-3 to TRBJ1-1; D unresolved. Germline values: CDR1 MNHEY, CDR2 SVGEGT. The CDR3 spans 14 residues. Trimming removed 4 bases from V and 0 bases from J, with 9 bases in between.

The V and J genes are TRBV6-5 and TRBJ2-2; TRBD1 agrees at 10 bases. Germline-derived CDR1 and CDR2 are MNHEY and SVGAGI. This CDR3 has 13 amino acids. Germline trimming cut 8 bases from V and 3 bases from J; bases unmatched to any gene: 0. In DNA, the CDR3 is TGTGCCAGCGGGACAGGGGACACCGGGGAGCTGTTTTTT. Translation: CASGTGDTGELFF.

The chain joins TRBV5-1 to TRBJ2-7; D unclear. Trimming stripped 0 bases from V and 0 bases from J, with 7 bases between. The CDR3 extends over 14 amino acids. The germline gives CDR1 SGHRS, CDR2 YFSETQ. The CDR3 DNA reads TGCGCCAGCAGCTTGGCCTCAGGCTCCTACGAGCAGTACTTC. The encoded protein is CASSLASGSYEQYF. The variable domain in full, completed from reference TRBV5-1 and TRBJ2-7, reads KAGVTQTPRYLIKTRGQQVTLSCSPISGHRSVSWYQQTPGQGLQFLFEYFSETQRNKGNFPGRFSGRQFSNSRSEMNVSTLELGDSALYLCASSLASGSYEQYFGPGTRLTVT.

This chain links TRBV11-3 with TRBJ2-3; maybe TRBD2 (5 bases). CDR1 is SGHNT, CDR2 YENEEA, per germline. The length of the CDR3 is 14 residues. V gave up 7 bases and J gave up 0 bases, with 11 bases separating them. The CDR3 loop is CASTWRTSTDTQYF. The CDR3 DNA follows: TGTGCCAGCACTTGGCGGACTAGCACAGATACGCAGTATTTT.